The 8 T cell receptor beta chains reported below all come from one sample, sequenced in a study of CD8 T cells in ankylosing spondylitis. TCRdb recomputed calls from the 5' RACE reads with MiXCR, one row per CDR3 protein. Of a few hundred thousand distinct CDR3 sequences in the sample, 8% were seen once. Their cognate antigens are unknown. Overall study results and limits: Ankylosing spondylitis blood appeared to be characterized by a TCR beta motif of several highly homologous variants.

The sample consisted of blood, either unsorted or a sorted T cell fraction (not recorded which). Receptors were obtained from a male donor with ankylosing spondylitis.

This chain links TRBV7-2 with TRBJ1-1; D is unresolved. CDR1 SGHTA and CDR2 FQGNSA come from the germline V gene. Trimming took 3 bases from V and 7 from J, leaving 6 bases between them. This CDR3 is built from 11 residues. This chain's CDR3 is CASSFHYEAFF. Written as DNA, the CDR3 is TGTGCCAGCAGCTTTCATTATGAAGCTTTCTTT. The complete variable domain, with remaining parts taken from reference TRBV7-2 and TRBJ1-1, reads GAGVSQSPSNKVTEKGKDVELRCDPISGHTALYWYRQSLGQGLEFLIYFQGNSAPDKSGLPSDRFSAERTGGSVSTLTIQRTQQEDSAVYLCASSFHYEAFFGQGTRLTVV.

This chain connects TRBV21-1 to TRBJ2-7; TRBD1, the D gene given by the table, was not confirmed from the DNA. TRBV21-1 is designated a pseudogene. CDR3 length equals 15 residues. The CDR3 DNA sequence: TGTGCCAGCAGCCCCCAACGACAGGTCTCCTACGAGCAGTACTTC. It is translated as CASSPQRQVSYEQYF.

This clonotype appeared many times. For the CDR3, the DNA is TGTGCCAGCAGTAAGCCGGGACAGAGGTATACCGGGGAGCTGTTTTTT. Translating it yields CASSKPGQRYTGELFF. V is TRBV6-2 or TRBV6-3 and J is TRBJ2-2; the match to TRBD1 covers 7 bases. Looked up from germline, CDR1 is MNHEY and CDR2 is SVGEGT. V shed 5 bases and J 5 bases; nucleotides not matched to a gene: 11. The CDR3 spans 16 residues.

The rearrangement links TRBV14 to TRBJ1-5; 11 bases match TRBD1. The CDR3 covers 20 residues. The V and J ends lost 5 bases and 1 base, in that order; junction bases with no gene match: 16. The V gene's germline CDR1 is SGHDN and CDR2 FVKESK. CDR3 DNA: TGTGCCAGCAGCTTCTTCACCGGGACAGGGGGTCCTCTAAGCAATCAGCCCCAGCATTTT. This encodes CASSFFTGTGGPLSNQPQHF. Together with reference TRBV14 and TRBJ1-5, the CDR3 gives the full variable domain: EAGVTQFPSHSVIEKGQTVTLRCDPISGHDNLYWYRRVMGKEIKFLLHFVKESKQDESGMPNNRFLAERTGGTYSTLKVQPAELEDSGVYFCASSFFTGTGGPLSNQPQHFGDGTRLSIL.

The chain has TRBV5-6 and TRBJ1-1, with a tentative D call TRBD1 (5 bases). The V end was cut by 2 bases, the J end by 0 bases, with 17 bases between. Per germline, CDR1 SGHDT and CDR2 YYEEEE. The CDR3 covers 17 residues. The CDR3 DNA is TGTGCCAGCAGCTTTCCGGGCAGGGTGGCCATGAACACTGAAGCTTTCTTT. Translated: CASSFPGRVAMNTEAFF.

The table lists this clonotype with a few counts. The CDR3 DNA reads TGTGCCAGCAAAACGACAGAGAACACTGAAGCTTTCTTT. Translation gives CASKTTENTEAFF. The V gene is TRBV6-1, the J gene TRBJ1-1; possibly TRBD1 for D (5 bases). Trimming removed 7 bases from V and 1 base from J, with 10 bases in between. Germline V gene lookup returns CDR1 MNHNS and CDR2 SASEGT. The CDR3 is made up of 13 amino acids.

This clonotype was detected ten times or more. The chain combines TRBV3-1 with TRBJ2-5; D gene unclear. The CDR3 loop spans 12 amino acids. The V and J ends lost 4 bases and 4 bases respectively, with 7 bases between them. The germline V gene encodes CDR1 LGHDT and CDR2 YNNKEL (reference sequence). Here the CDR3 reads CASSPLPETQYF. Written as DNA, the CDR3 is TGTGCCAGCAGCCCCCTGCCAGAGACCCAGTACTTC.

This clonotype has ten or more counts. The rearrangement uses TRBV5-6 and TRBJ2-7; 11 positions agree with TRBD2. CDR1 SGHDT and CDR2 YYEEEE come from the germline V gene. The J segment lost 2 bases and the V segment lost 5 bases, leaving 6 bases of the junction unmatched. CDR3 length: 15 amino acids. CDR3 sequence: CASRAGTSGPYEQYF. In DNA, the CDR3 is TGTGCCAGCAGGGCCGGGACTAGCGGTCCCTACGAGCAGTACTTC. Variable domain in full (rest from reference TRBV5-6 and TRBJ2-7): DAGVTQSPTHLIKTRGQQVTLRCSPKSGHDTVSWYQQALGQGPQFIFQYYEEEERQRGNFPDRFSGHQFPNYSSELNVNALLLGDSALYLCASRAGTSGPYEQYFGPGTRLTVT.